Given below is one T cell receptor beta chain in context. Its cognate antigen is unknown. The sample is drawn from a study of T cell repertoires in cytomegalovirus infection. The overall study: Selected CMV epitopes included recently identified HLA-C-restricted ones as well as well-studied HLA-B-restricted ones.

The CDR3 has 17 amino acids. The junction had 8 bases not matched to a gene; V was cut back by 5 bases and J by 0 bases. Germline lookup yields CDR1 MNHNY and CDR2 SVGAGI (reference sequence). Points from the study as a whole: Predominance within the ex vivo response was attributable to HLA-C-restricted CMV-specific TCR beta clonotypes.

TCRdb recomputed calls from the reads with MiXCR, one row per CDR3 protein. The sample lists around 900,000 distinct CDR3 sequences, approximately 31% occurring once. Sequenced material: cultured CD8+ T cells from PBMCs, taken from culture after CMV antigen stimulation. The chain joins TRBV6-6 to TRBJ2-3, with 10 positions matching TRBD2. The TCR sequence derives from a human donor in good health (CMV status not recorded). Some clones in this sample may be carry-over from other donors' samples. The CDR3 DNA follows: TGTGCCAGCAGTCCCGGGGAGCGGGGGGGCAGCACAGATACGCAGTATTTT. Protein sequence: CASSPGERGGSTDTQYF.